The TCR beta chain under discussion was sequenced for a study of T cells in Graves' hyperthyroidism and ophthalmopathy (dated by TCRdb to between 2017 and 2020). For context, the study as a whole: A discovery cohort of about 100 patients, roughly 45 with Graves' ophthalmopathy and fewer than 65 with stable Graves' hyperthyroidism, was used to find distinguishing TCR V-J signatures. An independent validation cohort of 18 to 20 hyperthyroidism patients and about 16 patients who later progressed to ophthalmopathy tested prospective prediction of ophthalmopathy. The approximately 100 discovery patients were randomly split 7:3 into training and test sets. In addition, the study compared T-cell repertoires in thyroid tissue and in blood from several Graves' hyperthyroidism patients. Once sampling was done, hyperthyroidism patients were given methimazole at a starting dose of 30 mg daily, whereas ophthalmopathy patients were given high-dose intravenous methylprednisolone. TCR Vbeta CDR3 sequencing of some 140 peripheral blood samples (under 45 ophthalmopathy, around 80 hyperthyroidism and approximately 17 progressor patients) is reported in the paper.

Amplification of TCR beta CDR3 regions was carried out from RNA transcripts. A first-round RT-PCR of the TCR CDR3 used the HTBI primer set with the Qiagen OneStep RT-PCR kit. Libraries were constructed in a second round of multiplex PCR, after which size selection and purification were performed. Sequencing of the libraries was done on an Illumina HiSeq2000 using paired-end 100 bp reads. On the authors' methods: SOAPnuke was used to process the raw data, removing reads that contained adapters or uncalled bases, had a mean Phred below 15, or lacked an exact match to the constant primer or identifier. High-quality paired reads were merged using COPE v1.2.5, and each unique nucleotide sequence was defined as a clonotype. MiTCR v1.1 was used to align the clonotypes against IMGT TRBV, TRBD and TRBJ reference segments. Only V-J combinations with frequency above 0.0001, covering about 99% of repertoires, were analysed. A TCS score was defined as the ratio between F50 (clonal expansion) and ExV (chaos), using BLOSUM62-based TCRdist between CDR3 peptides within each V-J. Welch's t-statistics and random forest reduced some 510 V-J features to 10 to 15, which were used in a naive Bayes classifier (R e1071). TCRdb trimmed public reads at Q25 via fastp, called clones via MiXCR and kept in-frame beta chains. All rows with the same CDR3 protein become a single entry with the most common DNA and genes. Clone size and V and J calls follow TCRdb, not the original study. The sample profile shows a few hundred thousand distinct CDR3 sequences; roughly 50% of them were found once. 8.2% of the sample comes from the top ten.

Worth noting for this clonotype: Its antigen remains undetermined. A much larger clone differs from this one at a single base, so this may be a read error.

A patient counted as having stable Graves' hyperthyroidism if no progression to ophthalmopathy occurred over 18 months of follow-up. Hyperthyroidism patients were newly diagnosed, with disease duration under 2 months, and aged 18 to 65 years. Exclusion was applied to patients with uncontrolled infections, other autoimmune diseases, pregnancy or lactation. Diagnoses were established on the basis of clinical symptoms, serum thyroxine and TRAb, thyroid ultrasound, and orbital computed tomography. Trizol reagent was used to extract total RNA, and RNA quality was then checked on an Agilent 2100 Bioanalyzer. Findings and caveats that apply to the study as a whole: In validation, the model predicted progression to ophthalmopathy with over 65% sensitivity and around 72% specificity, a median of roughly seven months before onset. Most expanded thyroid clonotypes (frequency above 0.001) were also found in blood, which suggests that blood repertoires may mirror thyroid immune responses. A model built on a 13 V-J signature distinguished ophthalmopathy from stable hyperthyroidism, reaching around 90% sensitivity and 81.08% specificity in cross-validation and 80%/75% in testing. Sample size was not statistically predetermined, and investigators were not blinded to group allocation.

CDR3 length: 11 amino acids, cysteine to phenylalanine. Just the 33-base CDR3 DNA is kept, in frame starting at base 1. CDR1 DFQATT and CDR2 SNEGSKA are derived from the germline V gene (reference sequence). Specimen: peripheral blood or thyroid tissue (not recorded which). The sequence joins TRBV20-1 to TRBJ2-5, with 11 central nucleotides matching TRBD2. The clonotype originates from a young woman with Graves' hyperthyroidism. Donor details come from another sample of the same person, matched by shared clones. The DNA reads TGCAGTGCACCCGCTAGCGGGGGGCGGGTCTTC. Translated, it gives CSAPASGGRVF.